One and the same sample provided the 13 T cell receptor beta chains below, sequenced in a study of blood T cell repertoires in COVID-19. Some clones are missing from TCRdb's copy, which holds only in-frame ones; the method was immunoSEQ multiplex PCR. The sample records 250,000 to 300,000 clones, 85% to 90% being singletons. Sequenced input: peripheral blood. The receptors shown here come from a man aged 18 to 35 with active or convalescent COVID-19.

The V and J genes are TRBV7-2 and TRBJ2-1; TRBD2 might be the D (6 bases). The germline CDR1 and CDR2 sequences are SGHTA and FQGNSA. The V end was cut by 7 bases, the J end by 4 bases, with 11 bases between. CDR3 length: 13 amino acids. CDR3 sequence (DNA): TGTGCCAGCAAACAGGCGGGATACAATGAGCAGTTCTTC. Encoded protein: CASKQAGYNEQFF.

The chain is built from TRBV5-1 and TRBJ2-7; 11 bases align to TRBD2. V trimming: 4 bases; J trimming: 4 bases; junction bases outside the gene matches: 10. The CDR3 contains 16 residues. CDR1 is SGHRS and CDR2 is YFSETQ in the germline V gene. CDR3 coding DNA: TGCGCCAGCAGCGGGGGCCCGGGACTAGCGGCTTACGAGCAGTACTTC. Its translation: CASSGGPGLAAYEQYF.

This rearrangement joins TRBV24-1 to TRBJ1-4; D might be TRBD1 (6 bases). Per germline, CDR1 KGHDR and CDR2 SFDVKD. Trimming took 3 bases from V and 8 from J, leaving 15 bases between them. The length of the CDR3 is 15 residues. CDR3 sequence (DNA): TGTGCCACCAGTGATGCGGACAGTATAAACGAAAAACTGTTTTTT. Amino acids: CATSDADSINEKLFF.

This chain joins TRBV27 and TRBJ2-5, with TRBD2 as a possible D gene (6 bases). CDR1 and CDR2 (germline): MNHEY, SMNVEV (reference sequence). Trimming stripped 3 bases from V and 3 bases from J, with 8 bases between. This CDR3 spans 13 amino acids. CDR3 sequence: CASSFWGEETQYF. Written as DNA, the CDR3 is TGTGCCAGCAGTTTCTGGGGGGAAGAGACCCAGTACTTC.

The chain couples TRBV5-4 to TRBJ2-5; 13 nucleotides line up with TRBD2. Germline V lookup: CDR1 SGHNT, CDR2 YYREEE (reference sequence). The ends lost 3 bases at V and 5 bases at J; junction bases unmatched: 4. The CDR3 contains 15 residues. The CDR3 here is CASSSLAGGHETQYF. The CDR3 nucleotides are TGTGCCAGCAGCTCACTAGCGGGGGGGCATGAGACCCAGTACTTC.

The V gene is TRBV12-3 or TRBV12-4, the J gene TRBJ2-2, with D perhaps TRBD2 (6 bases). V gave up 3 bases and J gave up 8 bases, with 7 bases separating them. The CDR3 covers 12 residues. The CDR3 nucleotides read TGTGCCAGCAGTTTCAGCGGGGGGGAGCTGTTTTTT. Protein sequence: CASSFSGGELFF.

The gene calls are TRBV12-3 or TRBV12-4 and TRBJ1-1; D not certain. V was shortened by 3 bases and J by 1 base, with 6 bases between the two germline ends. The CDR3 totals 13 residues. DNA of the CDR3: TGTGCCAGCAGTTTTAGCCCGAACACTGAAGCTTTCTTT. Translating gives CASSFSPNTEAFF.

The sample holds a few counts of this clone. This sequence joins TRBV6-5 and TRBJ1-6, with TRBD1 matching 8 bases. This CDR3 is built from 15 residues. Germline CDR1 MNHEY, CDR2 SVGAGI. V lost 7 bases and J lost 9; bases outside the gene matches: 11. The CDR3, as DNA: TGTGCCAGCATTCGACTCGGGACAGGTATTTCACCCCTCCACTTT. This translates into CASIRLGTGISPLHF.

The chain has TRBV13 and TRBJ2-1; TRBD2 matches at 7 bases. Germline V lookup: CDR1 PRHDT, CDR2 FYEKMQ (reference sequence). The trim removed 5 bases at V and 7 bases at J, leaving 17 bases unmatched. The CDR3 consists of 17 residues. The CDR3 sequence: CASSQRSGTIGMNEQFF. The CDR3 DNA follows: TGTGCCAGCAGCCAAAGGTCTGGGACTATAGGGATGAATGAGCAGTTCTTC.

V gene TRBV10-3 combines with J gene TRBJ2-7; 9 positions agree with TRBD1. The CDR3 consists of 14 residues. The J segment lost 1 base and the V segment lost 11 bases, leaving 9 bases of the junction unmatched. Germline V lookup: CDR1 ENHRY, CDR2 SYGVKD. In nucleotides, the CDR3 is TGTGCCGTATTACGACAGGGGGGGTCCTACGAGCAGTACTTC. It codes for CAVLRQGGSYEQYF.

The table lists this clone with a few counts. The chain has TRBV27 and TRBJ2-7; possible D gene TRBD1, 6 bases. Germline V gene lookup returns CDR1 MNHEY and CDR2 SMNVEV (reference sequence). V was shortened by 2 bases and J by 3 bases, with 11 bases between the two germline ends. This CDR3 spans 14 amino acids. DNA of the CDR3: TGTGCCAGCAGTTTAAGAGGGGGAAACTACGAGCAGTACTTC. Translating it yields CASSLRGGNYEQYF.

This chain joins TRBV3-1 (or the pseudogene TRBV3-2) and TRBJ2-3; 9 bases map to TRBD2. V was pared by 1 base and J by 4 bases, with 15 bases of the junction left unmatched. Germline V CDR1 and CDR2: LGHDT, YNNKEL (reference sequence). The CDR3 is 19 residues long. The CDR3 coding sequence is TGTGCCAGCAGCCAAGTCTTCCGATTCGCGGGAGGGCCCGCAGATACGCAGTATTTT. Amino acid sequence: CASSQVFRFAGGPADTQYF.

The chain uses TRBV5-1 and TRBJ2-3; D unresolved. Germline V gives CDR1 SGHRS, CDR2 YFSETQ. V was trimmed by 1 base and J by 3 bases, leaving 3 bases between them. The CDR3 sequence is 12 residues long. CDR3 amino acids: CASSLTTDTQYF. In DNA, the CDR3 is TGCGCCAGCAGCTTGACAACAGATACGCAGTATTTT.